The clone carrying this TCR beta chain is medium-sized. Antigen: not known. This sample stems from a study of radiotherapy plus CTLA-4 blockade in lung cancer. On the study more broadly: Objective response rate was over 15%; disease control rate, around 30%.

Overall study results and limits: Once radiotherapy plus ipilimumab had been given, TCR clones derived from tumor expanded in blood. The authors reported that early blood T cell clone dynamics, with interferon-beta, best predicted response.

This CDR3 has 13 residues. The germline CDR1 and CDR2 sequences are SGHNT and YYREEE (reference sequence). V was trimmed by 4 bases and J by 3 bases, leaving 11 bases between them. Participants had chemo-refractory metastatic non-small-cell lung cancer and were treated with focal radiation plus ipilimumab CTLA-4 blockade. The data were produced by immunoSEQ multiplex PCR, yet TCRdb's version contains in-frame clones alone and is incomplete. This sample has about 97,000 clones, with approximately 75% found just once. The sequences come from peripheral blood, collected from a patient treated with radiotherapy plus ipilimumab. This TCR was recovered from a human donor with non-small cell lung cancer who had a partial response to radiotherapy plus ipilimumab. Some clones in this sample may be carry-over from other donors' samples. The genes are TRBV5-4 and TRBJ2-7; tentative D call: TRBD1 (6 bases). The DNA for the CDR3 is TGTGCCAGCAGCCCGGACAGCCACTACGAGCAGTACTTC. Translated: CASSPDSHYEQYF.